Listed below are T cell receptor beta chains from one sample, sequenced in a study of T cell repertoires in cytomegalovirus infection. TCRdb re-analysed the reads in MiXCR, keeping a single row per CDR3 protein. Of fewer than 250,000 distinct CDR3 sequences in the sample, around an eighth are singletons; the top ten hold 1.6%. The specimen was PBMCs. These receptors all come from a human donor in good health (CMV status not recorded). Some clones in this sample may be carry-over from other donors' samples. Each CDR3 is given with its conserved first and last residue. A D gene is named only where the DNA matches it firmly. Size values are once, few and many counts, or a class for expanded clones, and some rows have none.

>TRBJ2-7|.|TRBV29-1|TRBD2
CSVTPGGDGEQYF
TGCAGCGTTACCCCTGGGGGGGACGGCGAGCAGTACTTC
>TRBJ2-5|few|TRBV25-1|.
CASSESSASQYF
TGTGCCAGCAGTGAGTCTTCAGCGAGCCAGTACTTC
>TRBJ1-4|many|TRBV7-2|.
CASSGEYSLVATNEKLFF
TGTGCCAGCAGCGGGGAGTACTCATTAGTTGCAACTAATGAAAAACTGTTTTTT
>TRBJ2-5|.|TRBV3-1|.
CASSQVVTSQETQYF
TGTGCCAGCAGCCAAGTGGTCACCTCACAAGAGACCCAGTACTTC
>TRBJ2-3|.|TRBV12-3/TRBV12-4|TRBD2
CASTGWLAGGYTTDTQYF
TGTGCCAGCACAGGATGGCTAGCGGGGGGGTATACAACAGATACGCAGTATTTT
>TRBJ1-5|.|TRBV28|.
CASRLRGFNQPQHF
TGTGCCAGCAGACTGAGGGGGTTCAATCAGCCCCAGCATTTT
>TRBJ2-2|many|TRBV28|.
CASKLSGELFF
TGTGCCAGCAAGCTCTCCGGGGAGCTGTTTTTT
>TRBJ2-5|few|TRBV19|.
CASSGTRKETQYF
TGTGCCAGTAGTGGAACAAGAAAGGAGACCCAGTACTTC
>TRBJ2-3|few|TRBV6-6|TRBD1
CASNQGVIPTDTQYF
TGTGCCAGCAACCAGGGGGTCATCCCCACAGATACGCAGTATTTT
>TRBJ2-7|many|TRBV6-2/TRBV6-3|.
CASSRVLGVTYEQYF
TGTGCCAGCAGTCGGGTTCTAGGGGTTACCTACGAGCAGTACTTC
>TRBJ2-3|.|TRBV2|TRBD2
CASGDMWREGWDTQYF
TGTGCCAGCGGTGACATGTGGCGGGAGGGATGGGATACGCAGTATTTT
>TRBJ2-4|few|TRBV9|TRBD2
CASSVAPSGENIQYF
TGTGCCAGCAGCGTAGCGCCTAGCGGGGAAAACATTCAGTACTTC
>TRBJ2-3|many|TRBV7-8|TRBD2
CASSLVGGGPSDTQYF
TGTGCCAGCAGCTTAGTGGGCGGGGGGCCGTCAGATACGCAGTATTTT
>TRBJ1-2|many|TRBV7-9|TRBD1
CASSLAPPGLGQGVMRGYTF
TGTGCCAGCAGCTTGGCCCCCCCGGGACTGGGACAGGGAGTCATGCGAGGCTACACCTTC
>TRBJ1-1|many|TRBV7-2|.
CASSLVVITGNSEAFF
TGTGCCAGCAGCTTAGTAGTAATAACAGGGAACTCTGAAGCTTTCTTT
>TRBJ1-5|.|TRBV28|.
CASNSGDNQPQHF
TGTGCCAGCAATTCCGGGGACAATCAGCCCCAGCATTTT
>TRBJ2-3|many|TRBV28|.
CASTADGKATDTQYF
TGTGCCAGCACGGCGGACGGGAAGGCCACAGATACGCAGTATTTT
>TRBJ2-7|many|TRBV6-1|.
CATRLRTPGEQYF
TGTGCCACCCGCCTAAGAACACCGGGGGAGCAGTACTTC
>TRBJ1-1|.|TRBV11-2|.
CATRGGVATEAFF
TGTGCCACCCGGGGGGGGGTAGCCACTGAAGCTTTCTTT
>TRBJ2-7|many|TRBV7-8|.
CASSLGLDYEQYF
TGTGCCAGCAGCCTTGGACTGGACTACGAGCAGTACTTC
>TRBJ1-2|.|TRBV19|.
CASSGQRYGYTF
TGTGCCAGTAGTGGACAGAGATATGGCTACACCTTC
>TRBJ1-1|.|TRBV15|.
CATSRGLQGTEAIF
TGTGCCACCAGCAGAGGCCTTCAGGGGACTGAAGCTATCTTT
>TRBJ1-6|many|TRBV5-5|.
CASSLASLMNSPLHF
TGTGCCAGCAGCTTGGCCTCACTGATGAATTCACCCCTCCACTTT
>TRBJ1-5|few|TRBV29-1|TRBD1
CSVGSGGQPQHF
TGCAGCGTTGGGTCAGGGGGACAGCCCCAGCATTTT
>TRBJ2-7|.|TRBV6-2/TRBV6-3|.
CASSSPDEGEQYF
TGTGCCAGCAGTTCCCCTGACGAGGGCGAGCAGTACTTC
>TRBJ2-1|.|TRBV6-2/TRBV6-3|.
CASTQGGAVGNEQFF
TGTGCCAGCACCCAGGGGGGGGCAGTCGGCAATGAGCAGTTCTTC
>TRBJ2-3|many|TRBV7-2|.
CATLASGSRTDTQYF
TGTGCCACTCTGGCATCGGGATCTCGCACAGATACGCAGTATTTT
>TRBJ2-7|.|TRBV5-1|TRBD1
CASSPRTGGVGNEQYF
TGCGCCAGCAGCCCGCGGACAGGGGGAGTCGGAAACGAGCAGTACTTC
>TRBJ1-4|many|TRBV7-2|.
CASSLGWGSNEKLFF
TGTGCCAGCAGCCTGGGGTGGGGCTCTAATGAAAAACTGTTTTTT
>TRBJ1-2|.|TRBV6-6|TRBD1
CASSDRGTTYGYTF
TGTGCCAGCTCGGACAGGGGAACTACCTATGGCTACACCTTC
>TRBJ2-5|.|TRBV28|TRBD2
CASSLLAGETQYF
TGTGCCAGCAGCCTTCTAGCGGGAGAGACCCAGTACTTC
>TRBJ1-3|many|TRBV7-2|.
CASSLDGNSGNTIYF
TGTGCCAGCAGCTTGGACGGAAACTCTGGAAACACCATATATTTT
>TRBJ1-2|.|TRBV11-1|TRBD1
CASSSRQGGYGYTF
TGTGCCAGCAGCTCTCGACAGGGTGGCTATGGCTACACCTTC
>TRBJ1-2|.|TRBV19|TRBD1
CASRGTGVYGYTF
TGTGCCAGTAGAGGGACAGGGGTCTATGGCTACACCTTC
>TRBJ1-1|.|TRBV29-1|.
CSVEYSLNTEAFF
TGCAGCGTTGAATACAGTCTGAACACTGAAGCTTTCTTT
>TRBJ2-7|few|TRBV2|TRBD2
CASGGLAGSYEQYF
TGTGCCAGCGGGGGACTAGCGGGCTCCTACGAGCAGTACTTC
>TRBJ2-5|many|TRBV7-2|TRBD2
CASSFGGGYQETQYF
TGTGCCAGCAGCTTCGGCGGGGGGTACCAAGAGACCCAGTACTTC
>TRBJ1-2|many|TRBV6-1|.
CASGEGPGAIGYTF
TGTGCCAGCGGGGAGGGGCCGGGGGCTATTGGCTACACCTTC
>TRBJ2-2|many|TRBV24-1|.
CATSDTVTNTGELFF
TGTGCCACCAGTGACACCGTCACGAACACCGGGGAGCTGTTTTTT
>TRBJ2-7|many|TRBV7-2|TRBD1
CASSLGQGRSYEQYF
TGTGCCAGCAGCTTAGGACAGGGAAGGTCCTACGAGCAGTACTTC
>TRBJ1-1|many|TRBV7-9|TRBD1
CASSLGQVSTEAFF
TGTGCCAGCAGTCTTGGACAGGTGAGCACTGAAGCTTTCTTT
>TRBJ2-5|.|TRBV24-1|.
CATSDSLRATGETQYF
TGTGCCACCAGTGATTCCCTACGGGCGACTGGAGAGACCCAGTACTTC
>TRBJ1-6|.|TRBV6-2/TRBV6-3|.
CASSRGPGDGNSPLHF
TGTGCCAGCAGTCGAGGACCCGGGGATGGAAATTCACCCCTCCACTTT
>TRBJ1-5|few|TRBV3-1|.
CASSQDVGDPSQPQHF
TGTGCCAGCAGCCAGGATGTGGGGGACCCCTCACAGCCCCAGCATTTT
>TRBJ1-2|few|TRBV20-1|TRBD1
CSARQGVNYGYTF
TGCAGTGCCAGACAGGGTGTCAACTATGGCTACACCTTC